This T cell receptor beta chain was sequenced for a study of Ad26.COV2.S vaccination and SARS-CoV-2 variants. Looking at the study overall: The donor was enrolled in the Ad26.COV2.S arm of the COV1001 trial. Once or twice, 56 days apart, Ad26.COV2.S was delivered intramuscularly.

As for treatment: 19 received Ad26.COV2.S at low or high dose, single or two shots; 5 received placebo; per-sample allocation not given. Material that was analyzed had been drawn on day 63 after the first vaccine or placebo injection. This table comes from immunoSEQ multiplex PCR, and its TCRdb copy is limited to in-frame clones, with some not included. The sample lists roughly 400,000 clones, around 93% occurring once. Germline lookup yields CDR1 LGHDT and CDR2 YNNKEL (reference sequence). Between the trimmed V and J ends, which lost 2 bases and 0 bases, there was a span of 16 bases. The CDR3 sequence is 18 residues long.

This specimen was peripheral blood, taken in a trial of Ad26.COV2.S vaccine versus placebo. The V gene is TRBV3-1 (or the pseudogene TRBV3-2), the J gene TRBJ2-2, with TRBD2 as a possible D gene (7 bases). The sequence was collected from a person aged 18-65 years who received the Ad26.COV2.S COVID-19 vaccine or a placebo. DNA of the CDR3: TGTGCCAGCAGCCAATCTGAGGGGGAGGGCGCGAACACCGGGGAGCTGTTTTTT. Its translation is CASSQSEGEGANTGELFF.